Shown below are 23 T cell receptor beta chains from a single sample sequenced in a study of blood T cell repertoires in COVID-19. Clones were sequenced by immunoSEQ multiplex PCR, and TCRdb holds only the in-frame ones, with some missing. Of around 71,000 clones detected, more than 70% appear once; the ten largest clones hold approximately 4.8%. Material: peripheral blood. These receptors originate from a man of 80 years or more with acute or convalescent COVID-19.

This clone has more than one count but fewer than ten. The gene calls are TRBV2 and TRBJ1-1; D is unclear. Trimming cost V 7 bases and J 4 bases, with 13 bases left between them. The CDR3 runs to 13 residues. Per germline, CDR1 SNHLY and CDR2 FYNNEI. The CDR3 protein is CASTVLGSTEAFF. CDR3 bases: TGTGCCAGCACTGTACTAGGGTCCACTGAAGCTTTCTTT.

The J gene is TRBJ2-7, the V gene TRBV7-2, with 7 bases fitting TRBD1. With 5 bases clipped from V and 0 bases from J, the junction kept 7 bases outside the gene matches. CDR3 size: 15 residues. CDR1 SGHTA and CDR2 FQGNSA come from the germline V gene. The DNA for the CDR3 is TGTGCCAGCAGCCTTGGACAGGCTAGCTCCTACGAGCAGTACTTC. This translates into CASSLGQASSYEQYF.

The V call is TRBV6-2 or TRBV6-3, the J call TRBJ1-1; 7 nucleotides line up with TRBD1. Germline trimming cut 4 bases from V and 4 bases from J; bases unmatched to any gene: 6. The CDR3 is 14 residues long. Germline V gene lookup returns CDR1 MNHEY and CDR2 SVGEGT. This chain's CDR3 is CASSSEGAVTEAFF. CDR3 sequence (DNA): TGTGCCAGCAGTTCCGAGGGGGCAGTCACTGAAGCTTTCTTT.

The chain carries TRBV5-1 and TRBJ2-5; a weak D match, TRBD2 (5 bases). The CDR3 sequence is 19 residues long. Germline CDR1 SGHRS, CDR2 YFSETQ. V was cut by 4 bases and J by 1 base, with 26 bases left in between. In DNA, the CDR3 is TGCGCCAGCAGCGACTACTTACGGACTGTTGTCATGCCCCAAGAGACCCAGTACTTC. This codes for CASSDYLRTVVMPQETQYF. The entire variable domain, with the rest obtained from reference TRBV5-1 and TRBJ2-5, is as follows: KAGVTQTPRYLIKTRGQQVTLSCSPISGHRSVSWYQQTPGQGLQFLFEYFSETQRNKGNFPGRFSGRQFSNSRSEMNVSTLELGDSALYLCASSDYLRTVVMPQETQYFGPGTRLLVL.

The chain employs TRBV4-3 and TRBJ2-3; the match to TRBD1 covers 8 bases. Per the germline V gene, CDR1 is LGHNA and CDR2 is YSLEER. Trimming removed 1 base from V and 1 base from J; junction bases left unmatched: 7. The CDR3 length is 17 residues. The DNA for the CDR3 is TGCGCCAGCAGCCAAGGAGGGCAGGGGGCGGGCACAGATACGCAGTATTTT. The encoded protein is CASSQGGQGAGTDTQYF.

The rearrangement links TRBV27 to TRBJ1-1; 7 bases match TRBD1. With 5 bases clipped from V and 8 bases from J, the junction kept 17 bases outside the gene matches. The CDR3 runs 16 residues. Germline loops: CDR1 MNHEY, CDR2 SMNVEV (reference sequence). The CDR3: CASSPETGPSAREAFF. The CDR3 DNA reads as TGTGCCAGCAGTCCCGAGACAGGGCCTTCGGCCAGAGAAGCTTTCTTT.

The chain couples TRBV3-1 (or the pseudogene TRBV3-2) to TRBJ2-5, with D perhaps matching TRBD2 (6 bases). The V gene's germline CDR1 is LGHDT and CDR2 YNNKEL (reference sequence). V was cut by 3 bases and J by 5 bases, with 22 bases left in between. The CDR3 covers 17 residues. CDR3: CASSHGVSGEMGETQYF. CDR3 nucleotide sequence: TGTGCCAGCAGCCACGGGGTGTCGGGGGAAATGGGGGAGACCCAGTACTTC.

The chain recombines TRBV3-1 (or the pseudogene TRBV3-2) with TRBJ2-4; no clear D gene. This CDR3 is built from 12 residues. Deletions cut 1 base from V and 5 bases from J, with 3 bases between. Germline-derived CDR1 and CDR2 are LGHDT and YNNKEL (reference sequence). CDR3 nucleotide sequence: TGTGCCAGCAGCCAAGGCGAAAACATTCAGTACTTC. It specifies CASSQGENIQYF.

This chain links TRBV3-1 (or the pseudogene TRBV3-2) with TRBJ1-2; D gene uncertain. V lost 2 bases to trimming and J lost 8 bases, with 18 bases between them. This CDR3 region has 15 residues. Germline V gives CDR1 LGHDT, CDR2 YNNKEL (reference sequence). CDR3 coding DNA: TGTGCCAGCAGCCAACCCCCGACACGTTCGGGAGGCTACACCTTC. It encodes CASSQPPTRSGGYTF.

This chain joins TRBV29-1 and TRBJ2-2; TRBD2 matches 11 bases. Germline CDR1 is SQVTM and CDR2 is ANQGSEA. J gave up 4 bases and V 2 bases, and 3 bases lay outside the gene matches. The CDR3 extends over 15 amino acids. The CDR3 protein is CSVETGLAVTGELFF. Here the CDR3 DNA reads TGCAGCGTTGAAACGGGACTAGCGGTCACCGGGGAGCTGTTTTTT.

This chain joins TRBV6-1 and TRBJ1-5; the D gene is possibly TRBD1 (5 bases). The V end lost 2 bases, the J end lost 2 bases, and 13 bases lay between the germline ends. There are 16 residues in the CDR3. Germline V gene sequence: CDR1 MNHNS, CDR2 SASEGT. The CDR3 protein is CASSELMGGGNQPQHF. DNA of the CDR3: TGTGCCAGCAGTGAATTAATGGGAGGGGGCAATCAGCCCCAGCATTTT.

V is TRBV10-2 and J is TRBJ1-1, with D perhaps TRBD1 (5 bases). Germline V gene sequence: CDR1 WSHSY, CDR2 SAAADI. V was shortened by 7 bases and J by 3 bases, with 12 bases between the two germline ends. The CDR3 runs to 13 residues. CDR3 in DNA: TGCGCCAGCAAAGCAGGGCAGGACACTGAAGCTTTCTTT. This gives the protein CASKAGQDTEAFF.

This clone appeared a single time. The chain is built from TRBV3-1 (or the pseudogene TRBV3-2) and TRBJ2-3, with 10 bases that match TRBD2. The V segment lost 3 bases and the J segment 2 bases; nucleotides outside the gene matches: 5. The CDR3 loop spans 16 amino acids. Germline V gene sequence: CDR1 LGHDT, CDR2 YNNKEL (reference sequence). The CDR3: CASSQKLAGYTDTQYF. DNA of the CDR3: TGTGCCAGCAGCCAGAAACTAGCGGGGTACACAGATACGCAGTATTTT.

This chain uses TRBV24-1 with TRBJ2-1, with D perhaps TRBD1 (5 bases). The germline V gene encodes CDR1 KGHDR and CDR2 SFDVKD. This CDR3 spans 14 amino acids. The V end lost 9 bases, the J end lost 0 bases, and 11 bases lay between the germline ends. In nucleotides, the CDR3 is TGTGCCACCCGAAGCAGGGTCTCCTACAATGAGCAGTTCTTC. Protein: CATRSRVSYNEQFF.

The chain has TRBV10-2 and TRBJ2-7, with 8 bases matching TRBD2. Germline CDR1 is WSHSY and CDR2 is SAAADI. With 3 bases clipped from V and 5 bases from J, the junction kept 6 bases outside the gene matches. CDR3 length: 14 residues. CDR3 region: CASSDGRDRNEQYF. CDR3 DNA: TGCGCCAGCAGTGACGGGAGGGATCGAAACGAGCAGTACTTC.

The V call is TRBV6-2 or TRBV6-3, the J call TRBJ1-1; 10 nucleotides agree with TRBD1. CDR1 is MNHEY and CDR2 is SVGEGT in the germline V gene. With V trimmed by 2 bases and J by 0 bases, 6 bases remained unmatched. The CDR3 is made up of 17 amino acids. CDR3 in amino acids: CASSYGGTGAMNTEAFF. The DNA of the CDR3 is TGTGCCAGCAGTTACGGTGGGACAGGGGCAATGAACACTGAAGCTTTCTTT.

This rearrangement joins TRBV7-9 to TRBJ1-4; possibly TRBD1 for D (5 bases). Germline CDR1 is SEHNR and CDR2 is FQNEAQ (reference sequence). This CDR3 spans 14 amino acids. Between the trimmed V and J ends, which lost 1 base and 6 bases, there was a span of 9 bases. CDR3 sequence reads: CASSLGQGDEKLFF. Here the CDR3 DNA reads TGTGCCAGCAGCTTAGGGCAGGGTGATGAAAAACTGTTTTTT.

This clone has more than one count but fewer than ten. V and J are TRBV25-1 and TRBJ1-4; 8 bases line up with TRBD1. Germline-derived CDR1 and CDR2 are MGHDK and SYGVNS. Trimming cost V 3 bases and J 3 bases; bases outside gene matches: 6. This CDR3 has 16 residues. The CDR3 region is CASSESQGAPNEKLFF. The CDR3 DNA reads TGTGCCAGCAGTGAGAGCCAGGGGGCCCCTAATGAAAAACTGTTTTTT.

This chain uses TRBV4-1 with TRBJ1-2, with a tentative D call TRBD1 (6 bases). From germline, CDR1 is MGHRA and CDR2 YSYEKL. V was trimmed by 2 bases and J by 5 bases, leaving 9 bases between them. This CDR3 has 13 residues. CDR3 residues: CASSQPGQYGYTF. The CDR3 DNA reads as TGCGCCAGCAGCCAACCTGGACAGTATGGCTACACCTTC.

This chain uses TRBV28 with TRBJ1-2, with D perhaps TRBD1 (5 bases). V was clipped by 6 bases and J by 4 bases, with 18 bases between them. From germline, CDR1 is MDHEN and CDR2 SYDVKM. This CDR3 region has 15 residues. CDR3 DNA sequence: TGTGCCAGCAGCAAGCCTCGACAGTACGGCTATGGCTACACCTTC. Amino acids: CASSKPRQYGYGYTF.

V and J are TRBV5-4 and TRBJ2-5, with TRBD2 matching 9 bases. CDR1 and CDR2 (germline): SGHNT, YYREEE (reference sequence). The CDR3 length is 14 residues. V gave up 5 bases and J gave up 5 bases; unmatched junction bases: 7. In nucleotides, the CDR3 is TGTGCCAGCAGTCCAGCGGGAGGCGGGGAGACCCAGTACTTC. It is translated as CASSPAGGGETQYF.

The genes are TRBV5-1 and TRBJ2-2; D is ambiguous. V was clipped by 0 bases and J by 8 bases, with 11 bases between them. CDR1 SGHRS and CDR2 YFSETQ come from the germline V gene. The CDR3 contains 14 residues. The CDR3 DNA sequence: TGCGCCAGCAGCTTGGTGTCTCAGTCTGGGGAGCTGTTTTTT. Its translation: CASSLVSQSGELFF.

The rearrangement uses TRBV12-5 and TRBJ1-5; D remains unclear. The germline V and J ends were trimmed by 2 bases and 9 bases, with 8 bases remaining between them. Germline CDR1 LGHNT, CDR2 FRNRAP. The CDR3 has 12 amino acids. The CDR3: CASGLPIGPQHF. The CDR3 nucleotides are TGTGCTAGTGGTTTGCCGATCGGGCCCCAGCATTTT.